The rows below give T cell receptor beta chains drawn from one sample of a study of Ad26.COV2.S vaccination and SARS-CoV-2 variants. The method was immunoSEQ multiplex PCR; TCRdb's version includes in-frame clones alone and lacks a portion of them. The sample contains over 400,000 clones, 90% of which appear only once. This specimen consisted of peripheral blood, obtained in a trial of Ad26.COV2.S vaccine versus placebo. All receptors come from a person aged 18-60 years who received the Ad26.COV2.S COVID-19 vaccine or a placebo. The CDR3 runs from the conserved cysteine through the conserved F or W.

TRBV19	CASSKYAPSSTNEKLFF
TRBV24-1	CATSQSDSEQFF
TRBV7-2	CASLRGREDYGYTF
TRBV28	CASSAGLAGVSGANVLTF
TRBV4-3	CASSQELGLNYGYTF
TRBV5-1	CASSPGTPIYEQYF
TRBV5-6	CASSMGETQYF
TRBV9	CASSAPPPHYEQYF
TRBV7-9	CASRPPGGQDADTQYF
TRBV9	CASSVGNLEPQHF
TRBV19	CASSRLAENTGELFF
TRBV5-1	CASSLRTGTYNEQFF
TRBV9	CASSRPGRQGREETQYF
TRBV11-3	CASSSRGESNEQYF
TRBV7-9	CASSLPGAANTGELFF
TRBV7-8	CASSAPLGNEQFF
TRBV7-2	CASSLARNRGPYEQYF
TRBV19	CASSILYSGRIQNEQFF
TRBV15	CATRKEGVGSYEQYF
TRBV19	CASGDGGYNSPLHF